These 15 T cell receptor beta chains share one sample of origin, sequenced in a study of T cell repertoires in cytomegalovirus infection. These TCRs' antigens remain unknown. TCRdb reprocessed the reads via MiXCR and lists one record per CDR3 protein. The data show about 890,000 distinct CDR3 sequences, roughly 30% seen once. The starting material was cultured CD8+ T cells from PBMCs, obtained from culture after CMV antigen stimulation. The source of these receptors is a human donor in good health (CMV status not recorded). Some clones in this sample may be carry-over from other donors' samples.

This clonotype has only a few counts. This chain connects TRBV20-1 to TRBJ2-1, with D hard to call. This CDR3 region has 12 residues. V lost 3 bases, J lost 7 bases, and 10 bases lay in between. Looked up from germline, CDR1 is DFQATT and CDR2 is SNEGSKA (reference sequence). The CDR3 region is CSARVRVNEQFF. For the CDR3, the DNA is TGCAGTGCTAGGGTTCGGGTAAATGAGCAGTTCTTC.

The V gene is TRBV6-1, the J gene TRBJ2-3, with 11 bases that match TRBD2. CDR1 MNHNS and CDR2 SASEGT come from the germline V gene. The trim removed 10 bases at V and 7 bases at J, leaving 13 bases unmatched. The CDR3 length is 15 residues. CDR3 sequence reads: CAIELAGAALYTQYF. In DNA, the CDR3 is TGTGCCATTGAACTAGCGGGGGCGGCGTTGTATACGCAGTATTTT.

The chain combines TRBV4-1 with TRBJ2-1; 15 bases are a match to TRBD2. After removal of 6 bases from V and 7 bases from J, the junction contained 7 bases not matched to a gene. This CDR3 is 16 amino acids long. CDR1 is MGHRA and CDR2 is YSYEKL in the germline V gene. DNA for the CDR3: TGCGCCAGCAGAGAGACCGGGACTAGCGGGGGGAATGAGCAGTTCTTC. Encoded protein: CASRETGTSGGNEQFF.

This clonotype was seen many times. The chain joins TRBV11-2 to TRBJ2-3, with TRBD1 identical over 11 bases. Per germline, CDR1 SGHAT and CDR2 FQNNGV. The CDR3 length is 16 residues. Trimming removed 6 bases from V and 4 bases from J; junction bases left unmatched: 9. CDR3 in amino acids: CASRPGQGARPDTQYF. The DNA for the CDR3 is TGTGCCAGCAGGCCCGGACAGGGGGCTAGGCCAGATACGCAGTATTTT. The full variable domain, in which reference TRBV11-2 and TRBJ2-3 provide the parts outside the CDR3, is EAGVAQSPRYKIIEKRQSVAFWCNPISGHATLYWYQQILGQGPKLLIQFQNNGVVDDSQLPKDRFSAERLKGVDSTLKIQPAKLEDSAVYLCASRPGQGARPDTQYFGPGTRLTVL.

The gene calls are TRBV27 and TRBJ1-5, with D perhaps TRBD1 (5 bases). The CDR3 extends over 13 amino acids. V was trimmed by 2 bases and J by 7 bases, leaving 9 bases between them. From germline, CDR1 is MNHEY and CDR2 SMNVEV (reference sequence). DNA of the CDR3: TGTGCCAGCAGTTTAAGTCAGGGCCAGCCCCAGCATTTT. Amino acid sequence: CASSLSQGQPQHF.

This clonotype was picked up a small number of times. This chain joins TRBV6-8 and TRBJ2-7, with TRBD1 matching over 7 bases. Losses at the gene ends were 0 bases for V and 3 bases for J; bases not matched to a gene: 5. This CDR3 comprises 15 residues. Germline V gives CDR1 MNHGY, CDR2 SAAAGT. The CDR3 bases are TGTGCCAGCAGTTACTCTATGGGACAGAACTACGAGCAGTACTTC. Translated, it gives CASSYSMGQNYEQYF.

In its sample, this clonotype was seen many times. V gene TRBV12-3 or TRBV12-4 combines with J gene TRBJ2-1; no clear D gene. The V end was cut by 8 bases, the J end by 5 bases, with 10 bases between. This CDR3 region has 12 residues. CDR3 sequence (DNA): TGTGCCAGCCTTAGCCAGGACAATGAGCAGTTCTTC. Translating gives CASLSQDNEQFF.

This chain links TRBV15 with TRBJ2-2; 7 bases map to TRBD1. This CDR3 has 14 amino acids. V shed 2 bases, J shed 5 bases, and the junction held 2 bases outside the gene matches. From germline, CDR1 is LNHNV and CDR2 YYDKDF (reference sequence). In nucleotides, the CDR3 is TGTGCCACCAGCAGAAGACAGGGAACCGGGGAGCTGTTTTTT. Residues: CATSRRQGTGELFF.

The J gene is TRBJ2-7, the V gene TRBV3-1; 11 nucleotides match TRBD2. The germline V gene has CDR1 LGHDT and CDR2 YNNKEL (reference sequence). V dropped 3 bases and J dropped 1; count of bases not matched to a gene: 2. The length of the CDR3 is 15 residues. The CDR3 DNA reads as TGTGCCAGCAGCCACCTAGCGGGGGGTTCCTACGAGCAGTACTTC. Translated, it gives CASSHLAGGSYEQYF.

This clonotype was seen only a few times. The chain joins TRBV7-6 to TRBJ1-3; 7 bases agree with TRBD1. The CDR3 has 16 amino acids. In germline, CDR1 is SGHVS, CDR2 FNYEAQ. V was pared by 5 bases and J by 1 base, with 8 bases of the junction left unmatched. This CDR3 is CASSPRGWTSGNTIYF. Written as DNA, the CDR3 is TGTGCCAGCAGCCCCAGGGGGTGGACTTCTGGAAACACCATATATTTT.

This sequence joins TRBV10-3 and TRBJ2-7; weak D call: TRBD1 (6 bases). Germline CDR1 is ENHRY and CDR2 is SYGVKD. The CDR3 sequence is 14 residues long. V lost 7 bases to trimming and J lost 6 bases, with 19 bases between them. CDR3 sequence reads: CAITTGMGQLEQYF. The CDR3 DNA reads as TGTGCCATCACTACAGGGATGGGGCAGCTCGAGCAGTACTTC.

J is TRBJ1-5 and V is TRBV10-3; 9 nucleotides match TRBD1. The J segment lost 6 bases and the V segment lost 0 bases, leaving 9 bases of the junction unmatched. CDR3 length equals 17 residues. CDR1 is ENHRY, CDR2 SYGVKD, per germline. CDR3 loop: CAISESENRGQGQPQHF. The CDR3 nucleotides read TGTGCCATCAGTGAGTCAGAAAACAGGGGGCAGGGTCAGCCCCAGCATTTT.

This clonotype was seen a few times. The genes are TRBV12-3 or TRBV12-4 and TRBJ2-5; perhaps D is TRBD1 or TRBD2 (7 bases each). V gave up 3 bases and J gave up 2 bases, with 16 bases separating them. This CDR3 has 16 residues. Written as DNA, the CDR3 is TGTGCCAGCAGTTTCCGGGGGGACAGAGTACAAGAGACCCAGTACTTC. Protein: CASSFRGDRVQETQYF.

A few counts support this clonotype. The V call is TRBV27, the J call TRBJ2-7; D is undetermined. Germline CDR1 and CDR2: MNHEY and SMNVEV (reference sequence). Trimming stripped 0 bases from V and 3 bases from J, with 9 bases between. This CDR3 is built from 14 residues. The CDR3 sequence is CASSLSQASYEQYV. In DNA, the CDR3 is TGTGCCAGCAGTTTATCCCAGGCCAGCTACGAGCAGTACGTC.

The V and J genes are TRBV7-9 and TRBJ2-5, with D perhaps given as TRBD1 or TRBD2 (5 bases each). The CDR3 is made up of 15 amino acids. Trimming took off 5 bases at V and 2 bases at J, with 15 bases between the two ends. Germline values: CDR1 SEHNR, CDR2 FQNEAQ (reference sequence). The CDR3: CASSPGRYWQETQYF. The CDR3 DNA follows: TGTGCCAGCAGCCCGGGACGGTACTGGCAAGAGACCCAGTACTTC.